This paragraph reports one T cell receptor (beta chain). This CDR3 has 16 residues. Germline lookup yields CDR1 SGHDT and CDR2 YYEEEE. The data are from a study of T cells expressing NK-cell markers. About the study: Source material for TCR beta repertoires consisted of sorted CD3+CD56+NKG2C+, CD3+CD56+NKG2C- and CD3+CD56-NKG2C+ T cells.

TCRdb re-called the 5' RACE reads and gives one entry per CDR3 protein, without DNA. Its table records 150,000 to 180,000 distinct CDR3 sequences. The chain recombines TRBV5-6 with TRBJ2-5. The TCR was taken from a woman in her forties or fifties in good health. The sequencing input was blood T cells: a sorted CD56 or NKG2C T cell subset, CD4+ or CD8+ T cells, or bulk PBMC T cells (not recorded which). CDR3 sequence: CASSLVGFRDQETQYF.